This T cell receptor beta chain was captured by sequencing in a study of post-analysis software for immune sequencing data. Whole-study results and caveats: Patients used several TRBV segments, including TRBV5-6, TRBV5-1 and TRBV20-1, more often than controls.

As for this clonotype: Its antigen is not identified.

Trimming left V 3 bases short and J 7 bases short, with 7 bases between. CDR3 length: 12 amino acids. The germline V gene has CDR1 MDHEN and CDR2 SYDVKM. Unique molecular identifiers were present in the TCR beta cDNA libraries. TCRdb fed the PCR reads into MiXCR, producing one record per CDR3 protein. This table has hundreds of thousands of distinct CDR3 sequences, roughly 27% appearing once. Sequencing was done on a sample of blood. The chain joins TRBV28 to TRBJ2-1; unclear D gene. This receptor was obtained from a girl aged 10-17 years with multiple sclerosis. The CDR3 DNA is TGTGCCAGCAGTTTCGCACCAAATGAGCAGTTCTTC. Encoded protein: CASSFAPNEQFF.